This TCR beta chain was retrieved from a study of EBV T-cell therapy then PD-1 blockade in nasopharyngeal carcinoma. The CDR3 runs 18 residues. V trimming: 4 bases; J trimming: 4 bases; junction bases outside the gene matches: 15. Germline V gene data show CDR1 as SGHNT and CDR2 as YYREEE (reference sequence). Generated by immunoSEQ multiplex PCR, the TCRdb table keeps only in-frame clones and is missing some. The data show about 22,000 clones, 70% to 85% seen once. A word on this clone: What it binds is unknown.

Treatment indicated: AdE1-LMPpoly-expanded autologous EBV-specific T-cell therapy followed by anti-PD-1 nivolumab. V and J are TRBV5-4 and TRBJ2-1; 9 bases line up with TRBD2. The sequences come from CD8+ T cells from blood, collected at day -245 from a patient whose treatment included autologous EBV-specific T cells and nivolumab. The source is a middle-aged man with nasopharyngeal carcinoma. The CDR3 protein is CASSPGLAGSLWYNEQFF. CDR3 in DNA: TGTGCCAGCAGCCCTGGGCTAGCGGGGTCCCTTTGGTACAATGAGCAGTTCTTC.